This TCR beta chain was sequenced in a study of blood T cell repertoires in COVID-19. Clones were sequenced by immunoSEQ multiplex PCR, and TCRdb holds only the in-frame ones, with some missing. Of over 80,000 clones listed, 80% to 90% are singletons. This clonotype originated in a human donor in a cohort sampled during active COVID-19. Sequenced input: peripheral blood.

This chain's CDR3 is CASSSGLHPSTDTQYF. CDR3 sequence (DNA): TGTGCCAGCAGCTCGGGACTTCACCCTAGCACAGATACGCAGTATTTT. The chain uses TRBV5-6 and TRBJ2-3; the D gene is possibly TRBD2 (6 bases). CDR1 is SGHDT, CDR2 YYEEEE, per germline. V was clipped by 3 bases and J by 0 bases, with 14 bases between them. The CDR3 loop spans 16 amino acids.